This T cell receptor (beta chain) was found in a study of post-analysis software for immune sequencing data. The overall study: Recorded subtypes: relapsing-remitting, secondary progressive, progressive-relapsing; some patients unannotated. Study-level points and caveats: Pronounced co-clustering by F measure was evident among identically batched samples. Compared with controls, patients had more of about 5 TRBV segments, including TRBV5-6, TRBV5-1 and TRBV20-1. Multiple sclerosis patients had significantly lower normalized Chao1 diversity than controls.

The CDR3 has 15 amino acids. CDR1 is SGDLS, CDR2 YYNGEE, per germline. V was cut by 3 bases and J by 5 bases, with 17 bases left in between. Presence of unique molecular identifiers characterized the TCR beta cDNA libraries. Some 500,000 cDNA molecules were obtained per 1 to 10 million input T cells. TCRdb processed the PCR reads anew with MiXCR; each CDR3 protein has one entry. The data hold 450,000 or so distinct CDR3 sequences, with around 40% observed a single time. With regard to this clonotype: Its antigen remains unknown.

The gene calls are TRBV9 and TRBJ2-5; D may correspond to TRBD1 or TRBD2 (5 bases each). The clonotype comes from a girl aged 10 to 17 with multiple sclerosis. The material sequenced was blood. The DNA of the CDR3 is TGTGCCAGCAGCGCGGGACCCACGCGCATGGAGACCCAGTACTTC. It specifies CASSAGPTRMETQYF. Variable domain in full (rest from reference TRBV9 and TRBJ2-5): DSGVTQTPKHLITATGQRVTLRCSPRSGDLSVYWYQQSLDQGLQFLIQYYNGEERAKGNILERFSAQQFPDLHSELNLSSLELGDSALYFCASSAGPTRMETQYFGPGTRLLVL.